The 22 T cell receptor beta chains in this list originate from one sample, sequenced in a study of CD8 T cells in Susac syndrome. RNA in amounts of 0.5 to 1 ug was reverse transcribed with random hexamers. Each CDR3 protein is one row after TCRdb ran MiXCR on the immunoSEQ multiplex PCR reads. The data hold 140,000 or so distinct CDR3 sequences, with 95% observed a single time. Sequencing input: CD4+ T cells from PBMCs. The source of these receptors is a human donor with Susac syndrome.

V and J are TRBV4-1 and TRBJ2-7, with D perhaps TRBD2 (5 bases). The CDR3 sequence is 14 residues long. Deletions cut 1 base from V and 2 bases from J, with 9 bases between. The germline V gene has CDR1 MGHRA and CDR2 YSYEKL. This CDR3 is CASSQGAAAYEQYF. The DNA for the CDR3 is TGCGCCAGCAGCCAAGGAGCGGCAGCCTACGAGCAGTACTTC.

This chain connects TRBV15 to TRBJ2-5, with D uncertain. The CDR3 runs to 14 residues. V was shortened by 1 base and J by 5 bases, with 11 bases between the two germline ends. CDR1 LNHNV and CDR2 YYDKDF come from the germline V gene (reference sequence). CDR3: CATSRGSERETQYF. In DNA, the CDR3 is TGTGCCACCAGCAGAGGTTCCGAAAGGGAGACCCAGTACTTC.

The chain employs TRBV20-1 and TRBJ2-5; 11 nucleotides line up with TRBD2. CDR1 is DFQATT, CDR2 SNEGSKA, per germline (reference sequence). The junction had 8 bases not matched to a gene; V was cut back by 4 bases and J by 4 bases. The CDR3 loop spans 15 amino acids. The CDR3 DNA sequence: TGCAGTGCTACGATAGCGGGAGGGCCGGGAGAGACCCAGTACTTC. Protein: CSATIAGGPGETQYF.

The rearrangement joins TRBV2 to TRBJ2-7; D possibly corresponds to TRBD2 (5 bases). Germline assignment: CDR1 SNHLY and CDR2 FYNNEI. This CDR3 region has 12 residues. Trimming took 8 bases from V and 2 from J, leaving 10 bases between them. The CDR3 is CASSSGAYEQYF. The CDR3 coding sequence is TGTGCCAGCTCAAGCGGAGCCTACGAGCAGTACTTC.

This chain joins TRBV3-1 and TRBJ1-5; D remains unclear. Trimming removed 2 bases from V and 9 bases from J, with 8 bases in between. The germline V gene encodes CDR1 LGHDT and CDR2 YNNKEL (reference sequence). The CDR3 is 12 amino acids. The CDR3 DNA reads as TGTGCCAGCAGCCAATCCTTGGGGCCCCAGCATTTT. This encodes CASSQSLGPQHF.

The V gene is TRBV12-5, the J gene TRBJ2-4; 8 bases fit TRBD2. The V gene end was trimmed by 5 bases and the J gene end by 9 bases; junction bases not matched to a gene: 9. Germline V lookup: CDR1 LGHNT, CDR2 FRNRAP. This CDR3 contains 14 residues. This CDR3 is CASGPRTSSGIQYF. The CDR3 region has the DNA TGTGCTAGTGGTCCCCGGACTAGCTCTGGCATTCAGTACTTC. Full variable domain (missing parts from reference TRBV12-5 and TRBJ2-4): DARVTQTPRHKVTEMGQEVTMRCQPILGHNTVFWYRQTMMQGLELLAYFRNRAPLDDSGMPKDRFSAEMPDATLATLKIQPSEPRDSAVYFCASGPRTSSGIQYFGAGTRLSVL.

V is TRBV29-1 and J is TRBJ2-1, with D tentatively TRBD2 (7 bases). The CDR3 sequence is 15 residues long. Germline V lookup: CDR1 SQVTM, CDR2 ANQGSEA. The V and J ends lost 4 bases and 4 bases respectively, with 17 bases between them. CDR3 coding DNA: TGCAGCGTTGCGCGGGGGCCGTGGGGGTACAATGAGCAGTTCTTC. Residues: CSVARGPWGYNEQFF.

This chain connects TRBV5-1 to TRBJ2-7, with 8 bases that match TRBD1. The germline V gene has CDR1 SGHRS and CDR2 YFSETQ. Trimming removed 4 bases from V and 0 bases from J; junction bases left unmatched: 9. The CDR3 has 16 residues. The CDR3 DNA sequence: TGCGCCAGCAGCCCTAGGACAGGGATAAGCTCCTACGAGCAGTACTTC. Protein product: CASSPRTGISSYEQYF.

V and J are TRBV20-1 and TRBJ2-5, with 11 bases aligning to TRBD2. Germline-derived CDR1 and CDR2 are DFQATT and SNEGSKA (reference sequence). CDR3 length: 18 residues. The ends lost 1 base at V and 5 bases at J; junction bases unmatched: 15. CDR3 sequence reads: CSARGGPTSGKEMETQYF. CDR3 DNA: TGCAGTGCTAGAGGGGGGCCGACTAGCGGGAAGGAGATGGAGACCCAGTACTTC.

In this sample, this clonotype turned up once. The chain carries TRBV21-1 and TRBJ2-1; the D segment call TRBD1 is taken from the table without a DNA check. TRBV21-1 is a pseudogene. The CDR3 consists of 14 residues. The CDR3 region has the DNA TGTGCCAGCAGGGGAGCATGGGGCGGGCGCGAGCAGTTCTTC. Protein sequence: CASRGAWGGREQFF.

The CDR3 region has the DNA TGTGCCAGCAGCCGGACTAGCGGACCCTCCGAGCAGTACTTC. Residues: CASSRTSGPSEQYF. V gene TRBV3-1 combines with J gene TRBJ2-7, with 10 positions matching TRBD2. This CDR3 has 14 amino acids. The germline V gene has CDR1 LGHDT and CDR2 YNNKEL (reference sequence). V lost 4 bases and J lost 6; bases outside the gene matches: 6.

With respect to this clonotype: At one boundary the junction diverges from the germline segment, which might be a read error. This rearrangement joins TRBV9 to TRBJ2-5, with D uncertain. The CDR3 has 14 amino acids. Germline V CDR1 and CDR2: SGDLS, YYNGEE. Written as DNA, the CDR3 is TGTGCCAGCAGGAAGGGCGTGGCCGCGGAGACCCAGGACTTC. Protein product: CASRKGVAAETQDF.

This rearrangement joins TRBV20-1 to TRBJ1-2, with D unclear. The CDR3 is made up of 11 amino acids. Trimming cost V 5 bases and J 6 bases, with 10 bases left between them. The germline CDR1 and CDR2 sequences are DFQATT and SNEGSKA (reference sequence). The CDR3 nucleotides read TGCAGTGCTCCCCAACAGAATGGCTACACCTTC. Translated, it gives CSAPQQNGYTF.

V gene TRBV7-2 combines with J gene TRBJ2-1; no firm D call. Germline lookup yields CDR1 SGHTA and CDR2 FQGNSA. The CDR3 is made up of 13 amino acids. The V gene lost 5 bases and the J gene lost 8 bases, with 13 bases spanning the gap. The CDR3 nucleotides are TGTGCCAGCAGCCCACGCCCCCCCCATGAGCAGTTCTTC. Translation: CASSPRPPHEQFF.

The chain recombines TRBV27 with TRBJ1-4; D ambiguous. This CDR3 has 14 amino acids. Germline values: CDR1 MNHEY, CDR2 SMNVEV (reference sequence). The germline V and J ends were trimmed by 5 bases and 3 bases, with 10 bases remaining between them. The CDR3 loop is CASSPGRPNEKLFF. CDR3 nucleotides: TGTGCCAGCAGTCCCGGCCGTCCTAATGAAAAACTGTTTTTT.

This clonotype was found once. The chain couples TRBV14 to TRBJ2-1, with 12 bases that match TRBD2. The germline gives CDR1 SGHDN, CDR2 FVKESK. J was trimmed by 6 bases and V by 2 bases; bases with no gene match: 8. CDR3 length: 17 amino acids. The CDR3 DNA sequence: TGTGCCAGCAGCCAACCCCGGGCGACTAGCGGGGGCAATGAGCAGTTCTTC. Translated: CASSQPRATSGGNEQFF.

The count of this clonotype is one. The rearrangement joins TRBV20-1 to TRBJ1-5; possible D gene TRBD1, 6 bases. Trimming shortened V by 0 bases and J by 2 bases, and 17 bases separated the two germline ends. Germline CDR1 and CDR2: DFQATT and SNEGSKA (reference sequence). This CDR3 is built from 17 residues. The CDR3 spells CSARDSGTIQGNQPQHF. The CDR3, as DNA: TGCAGTGCTAGAGACTCGGGGACAATTCAAGGCAATCAGCCCCAGCATTTT.

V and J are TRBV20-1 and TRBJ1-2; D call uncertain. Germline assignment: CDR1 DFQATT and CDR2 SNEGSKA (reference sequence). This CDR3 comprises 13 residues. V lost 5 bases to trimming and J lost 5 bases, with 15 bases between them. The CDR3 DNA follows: TGCAGTGCTCCCTTTGATGCGGGGTATGGCTACACCTTC. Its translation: CSAPFDAGYGYTF.

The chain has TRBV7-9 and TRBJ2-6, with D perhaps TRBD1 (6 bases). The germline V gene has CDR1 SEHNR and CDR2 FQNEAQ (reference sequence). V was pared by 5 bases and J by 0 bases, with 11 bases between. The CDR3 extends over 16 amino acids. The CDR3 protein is CASSPTGSSGANVLTF. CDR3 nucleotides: TGTGCCAGCAGCCCCACAGGGAGCTCTGGGGCCAACGTCCTGACTTTC.

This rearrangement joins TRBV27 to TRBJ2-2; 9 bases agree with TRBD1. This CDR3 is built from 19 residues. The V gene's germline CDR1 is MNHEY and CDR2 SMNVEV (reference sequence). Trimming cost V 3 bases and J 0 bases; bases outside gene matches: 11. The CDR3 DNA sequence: TGTGCCAGCAGTTTCTTCCCCCCGGGACAGGGTCCGAACACCGGGGAGCTGTTTTTT. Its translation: CASSFFPPGQGPNTGELFF.

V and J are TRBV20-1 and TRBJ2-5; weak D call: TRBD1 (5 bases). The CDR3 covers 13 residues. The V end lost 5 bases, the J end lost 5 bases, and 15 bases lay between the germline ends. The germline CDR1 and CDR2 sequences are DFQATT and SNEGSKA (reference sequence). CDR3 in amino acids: CSAHPSAGETQYF. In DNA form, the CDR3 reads TGCAGTGCTCACCCCTCGGCAGGGGAGACCCAGTACTTC.

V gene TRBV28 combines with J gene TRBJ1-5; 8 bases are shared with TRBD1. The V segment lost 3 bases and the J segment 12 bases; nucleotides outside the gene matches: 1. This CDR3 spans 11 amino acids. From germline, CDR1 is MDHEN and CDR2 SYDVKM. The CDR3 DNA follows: TGTGCCAGCAGTTTGACAGGGGACCAGCATTTT. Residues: CASSLTGDQHF.